This T cell receptor beta chain was captured by sequencing in a study of T-cell reconstitution after alpha-beta-depleted transplantation in children. Germline CDR1 reads KGHSH; CDR2 reads LQKENI. The germline V and J ends were trimmed by 4 bases and 4 bases, with 16 bases remaining between them. The CDR3 covers 15 residues. This clonotype was counted ten times or more. Its antigen is currently unknown. Study conclusions and caveats: Recipient T cells and thymic progenitors that survived gave rise to the high TCRbeta diversity observed at day 60 in some patients. Diversity and T-cell counts at one year after transplant derived mostly from new T cells. Several hundred expanded graft clones reportedly supplied alpha-beta T cells about two months after transplant.

The TCRbeta library was prepared with unique molecular identifiers. TCRdb independently ran MiXCR on the PCR reads; one entry per CDR3 protein. The sample records 150,000 to 200,000 distinct CDR3 sequences, 11% being singletons. The material was PBMCs, obtained before TCRalphabeta/CD19-depleted stem cell transplant. The chain is built from TRBV18 and TRBJ2-5; tentative D call: TRBD2 (5 bases). The receptor comes from a boy between 2 and 10 years old with acute myeloid leukemia, due to receive a stem cell transplant. CDR3: CASSLAGGPGETQYF. As DNA, the CDR3 is TGTGCCAGCTCACTGGCCGGCGGGCCCGGAGAGACCCAGTACTTC.